This T cell receptor beta chain was retrieved from a study of blood T cells in healthy people across ages. V was shortened by 1 base and J by 4 bases, with 11 bases between the two germline ends. This CDR3 region has 15 residues. Germline V gene data show CDR1 as MGHRA and CDR2 as YSYEKL. It was with a sample-barcoded 5' primer and a J-beta primer mix that a second PCR of roughly 7 to 11 cycles was run. Every cDNA was tagged by a template-switch adaptor with 12 random nucleotides. One entry per CDR3 protein, called by TCRdb with MiXCR from the 5' RACE reads. Among 1.5 million to 2 million distinct CDR3 sequences listed, 30% to 35% were seen once.

This receptor was identified in a woman aged 25 to 45 in good health. The genes are TRBV4-1 and TRBJ1-5; D is possibly TRBD1 (5 bases). The sample was blood. In nucleotides, the CDR3 is TGCGCCAGCAGCCAAGGGAGGTGGGGGAATCAGCCCCAGCATTTT. Protein: CASSQGRWGNQPQHF.